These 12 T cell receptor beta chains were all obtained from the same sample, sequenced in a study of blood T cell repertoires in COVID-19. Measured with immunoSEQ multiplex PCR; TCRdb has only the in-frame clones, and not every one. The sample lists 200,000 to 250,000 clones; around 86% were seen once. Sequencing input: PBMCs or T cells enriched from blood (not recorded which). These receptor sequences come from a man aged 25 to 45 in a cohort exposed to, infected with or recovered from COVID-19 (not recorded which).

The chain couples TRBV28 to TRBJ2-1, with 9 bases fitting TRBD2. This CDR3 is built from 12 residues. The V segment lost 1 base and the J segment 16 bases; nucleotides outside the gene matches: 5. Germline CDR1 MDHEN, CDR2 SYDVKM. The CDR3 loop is CASSLLREGQFF. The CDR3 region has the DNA TGTGCCAGCAGTTTATTGCGGGAGGGCCAATTCTTC.

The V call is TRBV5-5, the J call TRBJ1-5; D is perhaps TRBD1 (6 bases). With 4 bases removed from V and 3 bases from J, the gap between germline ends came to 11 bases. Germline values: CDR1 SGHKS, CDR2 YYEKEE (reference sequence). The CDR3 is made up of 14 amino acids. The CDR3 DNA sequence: TGTGCCAGCAGCCCACAGGGTATCAATCAGCCCCAGCATTTT. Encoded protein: CASSPQGINQPQHF.

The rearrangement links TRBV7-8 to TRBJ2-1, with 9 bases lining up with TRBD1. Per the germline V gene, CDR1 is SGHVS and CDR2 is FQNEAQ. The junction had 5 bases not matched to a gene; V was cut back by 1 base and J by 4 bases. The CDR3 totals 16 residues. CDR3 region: CASSLVGTGFYNEQFF. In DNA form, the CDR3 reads TGTGCCAGCAGCTTAGTTGGGACAGGGTTTTACAATGAGCAGTTCTTC.

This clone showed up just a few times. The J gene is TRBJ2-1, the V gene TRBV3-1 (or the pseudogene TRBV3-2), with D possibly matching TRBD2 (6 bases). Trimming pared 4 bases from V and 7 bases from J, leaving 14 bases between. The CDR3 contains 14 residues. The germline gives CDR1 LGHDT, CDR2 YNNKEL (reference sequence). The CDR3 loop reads CASSPRVGRNEQFF. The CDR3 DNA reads TGTGCCAGCAGCCCGAGGGTAGGGAGGAATGAGCAGTTCTTC.

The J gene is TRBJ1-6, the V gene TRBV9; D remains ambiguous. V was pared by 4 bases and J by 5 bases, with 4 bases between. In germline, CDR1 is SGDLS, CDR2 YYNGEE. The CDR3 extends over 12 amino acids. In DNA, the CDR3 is TGTGCCAGCAGCCAAAATAATTCACCCCTCCACTTT. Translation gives CASSQNNSPLHF.

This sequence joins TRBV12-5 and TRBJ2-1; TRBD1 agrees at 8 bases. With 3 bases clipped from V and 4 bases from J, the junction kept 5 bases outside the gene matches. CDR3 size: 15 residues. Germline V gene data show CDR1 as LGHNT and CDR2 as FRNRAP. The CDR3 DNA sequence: TGTGCTAGTGGTTTAGGGGACAGGCGATACAATGAGCAGTTCTTC. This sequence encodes CASGLGDRRYNEQFF.

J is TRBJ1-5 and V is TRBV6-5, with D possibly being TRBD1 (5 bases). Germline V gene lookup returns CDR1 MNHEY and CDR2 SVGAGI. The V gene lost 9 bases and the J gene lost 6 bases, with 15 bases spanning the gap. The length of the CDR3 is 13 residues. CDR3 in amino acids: CASKGRGVQPQHF. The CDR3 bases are TGTGCCAGTAAAGGGAGGGGCGTTCAGCCCCAGCATTTT.

CDR3 protein: CASSGAEGQSEAFF. The CDR3 bases are TGTGCCAGCAGCGGGGCGGAGGGACAGAGTGAAGCTTTCTTT. V gene TRBV9 combines with J gene TRBJ1-1; 7 bases map to TRBD1. Germline-derived CDR1 and CDR2 are SGDLS and YYNGEE. CDR3 size: 14 residues. V shed 3 bases, J shed 7 bases, and the junction held 9 bases outside the gene matches. Drawing the rest from reference TRBV9 and TRBJ1-1, the complete variable domain is DSGVTQTPKHLITATGQRVTLRCSPRSGDLSVYWYQQSLDQGLQFLIQYYNGEERAKGNILERFSAQQFPDLHSELNLSSLELGDSALYFCASSGAEGQSEAFFGQGTRLTVV.

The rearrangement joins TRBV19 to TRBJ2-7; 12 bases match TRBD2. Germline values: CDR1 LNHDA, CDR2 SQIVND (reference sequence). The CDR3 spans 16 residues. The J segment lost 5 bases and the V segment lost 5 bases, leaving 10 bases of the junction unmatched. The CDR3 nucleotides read TGTGCCAGTAGTGTTATACCGGGACTAGCGGGCCACGAGCAGTACTTC. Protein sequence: CASSVIPGLAGHEQYF.

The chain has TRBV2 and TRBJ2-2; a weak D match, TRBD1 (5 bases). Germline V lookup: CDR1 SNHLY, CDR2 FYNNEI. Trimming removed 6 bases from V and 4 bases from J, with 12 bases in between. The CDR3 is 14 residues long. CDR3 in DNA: TGTGCCAGCAGCGAGCAGGGTACCACCGGGGAGCTGTTTTTT. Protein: CASSEQGTTGELFF.

CDR3 nucleotides: TGTGCCACCATTATACAGGGCGCCACTGAAGCTTTCTTT. Protein product: CATIIQGATEAFF. The chain links TRBV6-5 to TRBJ1-1; the D gene is possibly TRBD1 (6 bases). There are 13 residues in the CDR3. The ends were cut back, 10 bases at V and 4 bases at J, with 16 bases in the middle. CDR1 and CDR2 from the germline V gene are MNHEY and SVGAGI.

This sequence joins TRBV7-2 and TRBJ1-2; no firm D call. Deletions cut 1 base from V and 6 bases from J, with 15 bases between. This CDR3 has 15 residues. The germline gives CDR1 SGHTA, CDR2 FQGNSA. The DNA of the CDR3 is TGTGCCAGCAGCTTAGTGAGGGCGAAGATAGATGGCTACACCTTC. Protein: CASSLVRAKIDGYTF.